A selection of T cell receptor beta chains follows, all from one sample in a study of OX40 agonist ivuxolimab in advanced cancers. Some clones are missing from TCRdb's copy, which holds only in-frame ones; the method was immunoSEQ multiplex PCR. The data show about 80,000 clones, about 92% seen once. The sample in question was CD4+ or CD8+ T cells sorted from blood, obtained in a trial of the OX40 agonist ivuxolimab. These receptors came from an adult with an advanced solid tumor such as melanoma, head and neck, liver or kidney cancer. Each CDR3 is given without its conserved first and last residue. The order of the fields is J gene, clone size, D gene, V gene, CDR3 protein. D genes are given only for firm matches. Clone size is shown for a subset of rows, as once, few, many or a class of expanded clone.

>TRBJ2-3|.|.|TRBV7-9
ASSPTGTLSTDTQY
>TRBJ1-1|once|.|TRBV2
ASSEWVSTEAF
>TRBJ2-5|.|.|TRBV11-2
ASSLLSETQY
>TRBJ2-1|.|.|TRBV7-6
ASSYGSNNEQF
>TRBJ1-5|few|.|TRBV5-1
ASSLDGAYSNQPQH
>TRBJ2-3|.|TRBD2|TRBV7-9
ASSPGLATDTQY
>TRBJ2-2|.|.|TRBV9
ASSVSGAAGELF
>TRBJ2-5|.|.|TRBV2
ASREKGREETQY
>TRBJ2-5|.|.|TRBV11-2
ASSLDPGHQETQY
>TRBJ2-1|.|.|TRBV5-6
ASRARGWDEQF
>TRBJ2-7|.|.|TRBV6-1
ASRGTGNMRYEQY
>TRBJ2-1|.|TRBD2|TRBV7-3
ASSGTSGGARLDEQF
>TRBJ2-7|.|TRBD1|TRBV7-9
ASSSSGTGPLYEQY
>TRBJ2-7|.|.|TRBV4-1
ASSARDLSYEQY
>TRBJ1-6|once|TRBD1|TRBV5-4
ASSPPGQGASPLH
>TRBJ2-6|.|.|TRBV9
ASSRQAGRVASSVLT
>TRBJ1-5|.|.|TRBV25-1
ASSGGEAGPQH
>TRBJ2-5|.|.|TRBV4-1
ASSQDFGGETQY
>TRBJ2-3|.|.|TRBV6-6
ASSYSRDGTDTQY
>TRBJ2-4|.|.|TRBV10-1
ASSEPLGAGAKNIQY
>TRBJ2-7|.|.|TRBV11-3
ASSLIDYEQY
>TRBJ2-7|medium-sized|.|TRBV7-9
ASSLGPIFYEQY
>TRBJ1-2|.|.|TRBV5-6
ASSLGEGGPYGYT
>TRBJ2-2|.|TRBD2|TRBV4-2
ASSLGLEDTGELF
>TRBJ2-1|.|.|TRBV11-2
ASSLGALSYNEQF
>TRBJ1-1|.|.|TRBV6-5
ASSFVEGTNTEAF
>TRBJ2-1|few|.|TRBV6-1
ASTEGPVSYNEQF
>TRBJ1-1|few|.|TRBV7-6
ASSLTVRAGNTEAF
>TRBJ1-2|.|.|TRBV5-4
ASSTTGASWGYT
>TRBJ1-3|.|.|TRBV5-6
ASSFTSSGNTIY
>TRBJ2-5|once|.|TRBV9
ASSVDGGRETQY